Listed here are 22 T cell receptor beta chains from one sample, sequenced in a study of blood T cell repertoires in COVID-19. Using immunoSEQ multiplex PCR, the repertoire was profiled, and TCRdb retains in-frame clones only, with some absent. The sample holds over 300,000 clones, 86% seen once. The sample was peripheral blood. These receptors all come from a woman between 50 and 59 years old with acute or convalescent COVID-19.

This chain's CDR3 is CASSQDQGPNTEAFF. CDR3 in DNA: TGCGCCAGCAGCCAAGACCAGGGGCCCAACACTGAAGCTTTCTTT. V usage is TRBV4-3 and J usage is TRBJ1-1; D may be TRBD1 (6 bases). CDR3 length: 15 residues. Trimming took 0 bases from V and 2 from J, leaving 10 bases between them. In germline, CDR1 is LGHNA, CDR2 YSLEER.

The genes are TRBV2 and TRBJ1-2, with 7 bases that match TRBD1. The J segment lost 2 bases and the V segment lost 2 bases, leaving 8 bases of the junction unmatched. CDR3 size: 16 residues. From germline, CDR1 is SNHLY and CDR2 FYNNEI. CDR3: CASSEPGQRGNYGYTF. The CDR3 nucleotides are TGTGCCAGCAGTGAACCGGGACAGAGGGGGAACTATGGCTACACCTTC.

As for this clone: The junction and the germline gene differ at one end; a read error may be behind it. V is TRBV7-2 and J is TRBJ2-1, with 10 positions matching TRBD2. The germline CDR1 and CDR2 sequences are SGHTA and FQGNSA. The length of the CDR3 is 15 residues. The CDR3 sequence is CASRFVASGRYEQFF. The CDR3 region has the DNA TGTGCCAGCCGCTTCGTGGCTAGCGGGAGATATGAGCAGTTCTTC. Full variable domain (missing parts from reference TRBV7-2 and TRBJ2-1): GAGVSQSPSNKVTEKGKDVELRCDPISGHTALYWYRQSLGQGLEFLIYFQGNSAPDKSGLPSDRFSAERTGGSVSTLTIQRTQQEDSAVYLCASRFVASGRYEQFFGPGTRLTVL.

The table lists this clone with a few counts. The chain carries TRBV18 and TRBJ2-1; D not resolved. The ends were cut back, 6 bases at V and 6 bases at J, with 9 bases in the middle. From germline, CDR1 is KGHSH and CDR2 LQKENI. The CDR3 has 12 amino acids. CDR3 sequence: CASSRPGNEQFF. DNA for the CDR3: TGTGCCAGCTCGCGTCCGGGCAATGAGCAGTTCTTC. Based on the CDR3 plus reference TRBV18 and TRBJ2-1, the full variable domain is NAGVMQNPRHLVRRRGQEARLRCSPMKGHSHVYWYRQLPEEGLKFMVYLQKENIIDESGMPKERFSAEFPKEGPSILRIQQVVRGDSAAYFCASSRPGNEQFFGPGTRLTVL.

CDR3: CASSLLQRQVNTEAFF. CDR3 sequence (DNA): TGTGCCAGTAGCCTCCTCCAGCGACAGGTGAACACTGAAGCTTTCTTT. This chain connects TRBV19 to TRBJ1-1; D is perhaps TRBD1 (6 bases). CDR1 and CDR2 (germline): LNHDA, SQIVND (reference sequence). V was pared by 6 bases and J by 0 bases, with 17 bases between. This CDR3 comprises 16 residues.

The chain has TRBV25-1 and TRBJ2-1; D is undetermined. CDR1 and CDR2 from the germline V gene are MGHDK and SYGVNS. Between the trimmed V and J ends, which lost 4 bases and 8 bases, there was a span of 15 bases. There are 14 residues in the CDR3. CDR3 amino acids: CASSGLGWQYEQFF. Written as DNA, the CDR3 is TGTGCCAGCAGTGGTCTAGGATGGCAGTATGAGCAGTTCTTC.

To note about this clone: Germline is not matched at one junction end, which may reflect a read error. V usage is TRBV12-3 or TRBV12-4 and J usage is TRBJ2-7; 11 bases agree with TRBD2. There are 12 residues in the CDR3. The CDR3 region has the DNA TGTGCCAGCAGTCCGGGACTAGCGGAATGGGACTTC. Its translation is CASSPGLAEWDF.

This chain links TRBV9 with TRBJ2-5; possible D gene TRBD2, 6 bases. Germline V gene sequence: CDR1 SGDLS, CDR2 YYNGEE. This CDR3 is built from 14 residues. The V end was cut by 4 bases, the J end by 1 base, with 11 bases between. In DNA form, the CDR3 reads TGTGCCAGCAGCTTGGGACTCACCCAAGAGACCCAGTACTTC. It translates to CASSLGLTQETQYF.

This sequence joins TRBV3-1 (or the pseudogene TRBV3-2) and TRBJ2-3, with TRBD2 identical over 14 bases. The germline V gene has CDR1 LGHDT and CDR2 YNNKEL (reference sequence). The CDR3 is 15 residues long. V shed 6 bases, J shed 5 bases, and the junction held 4 bases outside the gene matches. The CDR3 DNA follows: TGTGCCAGCAGTCCGACTAGCGGGAGGGAAGATACGCAGTATTTT. Its translation: CASSPTSGREDTQYF.

This chain connects TRBV5-1 to TRBJ2-7; 11 nucleotides match TRBD1. V gave up 3 bases and J gave up 2 bases; unmatched junction bases: 13. CDR3 size: 18 residues. CDR1 and CDR2 (germline): SGHRS, YFSETQ. The DNA of the CDR3 is TGCGCCAGCAGCTGGAGGACAGGGGGCGCAGGACAGGCCTACGAGCAGTACTTC. It yields the protein CASSWRTGGAGQAYEQYF.

The chain employs TRBV5-1 and TRBJ2-5, with 7 nucleotides matching TRBD2. V gave up 1 base and J gave up 4 bases; unmatched junction bases: 1. Germline lookup yields CDR1 SGHRS and CDR2 YFSETQ. There are 13 residues in the CDR3. The CDR3: CASSLTSAETQYF. The CDR3 DNA reads as TGCGCCAGCAGCTTGACTAGCGCAGAGACCCAGTACTTC.

The chain combines TRBV7-8 with TRBJ2-5; D is ambiguous. This CDR3 contains 14 residues. Germline V gene lookup returns CDR1 SGHVS and CDR2 FQNEAQ. Between the trimmed V and J ends, which lost 5 bases and 2 bases, there was a span of 12 bases. The CDR3 loop is CASSTRQLQETQYF. The CDR3 DNA reads TGTGCCAGCAGCACCCGCCAACTTCAAGAGACCCAGTACTTC.

The count of this clone is one. The V call is TRBV4-2, the J call TRBJ2-2; 8 positions match TRBD1. V was pared by 8 bases and J by 4 bases, with 9 bases of the junction left unmatched. The CDR3 extends over 15 amino acids. Germline values: CDR1 LGHNA, CDR2 YNFKEQ. As DNA, the CDR3 is TGTGCCAGCTCCTCAGACAGGGGTGGCACCGGGGAGCTGTTTTTT. Translating it yields CASSSDRGGTGELFF.

Only a few counts were recorded for this clone. The chain joins TRBV28 to TRBJ2-7, with D possibly being TRBD1 (6 bases). The V end was cut by 6 bases, the J end by 2 bases, with 11 bases between. The CDR3 loop spans 13 amino acids. Germline-derived CDR1 and CDR2 are MDHEN and SYDVKM. The CDR3 loop reads CASSPNRAYEQYF. As DNA, the CDR3 is TGTGCCAGCAGCCCAAACAGGGCCTACGAGCAGTACTTC.

The V gene is TRBV18, the J gene TRBJ1-2; D might be TRBD1 (6 bases). Looked up from germline, CDR1 is KGHSH and CDR2 is LQKENI. The CDR3 is 14 amino acids. Trimming removed 0 bases at V and 7 bases at J, with 12 bases between. The CDR3 bases are TGTGCCAGCTCACCACCTGCAGGGGAATCTGGCTACACCTTC. It translates to CASSPPAGESGYTF.

The V and J genes are TRBV24-1 and TRBJ2-1; 9 positions match TRBD2. The V gene end was trimmed by 2 bases and the J gene end by 2 bases; junction bases not matched to a gene: 3. This CDR3 region has 16 residues. Germline assignment: CDR1 KGHDR and CDR2 SFDVKD. This chain's CDR3 is CATSDSLAGTYNEQFF. The DNA for the CDR3 is TGTGCCACCAGTGATTCCCTAGCGGGAACCTACAATGAGCAGTTCTTC.

This chain uses TRBV18 with TRBJ2-7, with 9 bases aligning to TRBD1. V lost 4 bases to trimming and J lost 2 bases; unmatched junction nucleotides: 6. This CDR3 spans 15 amino acids. Germline V gives CDR1 KGHSH, CDR2 LQKENI. CDR3: CASSLGQGFTYEQYF. The CDR3 nucleotides read TGTGCCAGCTCACTGGGACAGGGTTTTACCTACGAGCAGTACTTC.

The chain employs TRBV5-6 and TRBJ1-5; D is ambiguous. The CDR3 has 14 amino acids. Germline loops: CDR1 SGHDT, CDR2 YYEEEE. Trimming removed 2 bases from V and 6 bases from J, with 12 bases in between. CDR3 DNA: TGTGCCAGCAGCTTCTTTGGTCGGGGTCAGCCCCAGCATTTT. This codes for CASSFFGRGQPQHF.

The chain links TRBV19 to TRBJ2-5, with TRBD1 matching 9 bases. The CDR3 has 15 amino acids. The J segment lost 4 bases and the V segment lost 6 bases, leaving 9 bases of the junction unmatched. The germline CDR1 and CDR2 sequences are LNHDA and SQIVND (reference sequence). The CDR3 is CASRDPGQGLETQYF. In DNA, the CDR3 is TGTGCCAGTAGAGACCCGGGACAGGGTTTAGAGACCCAGTACTTC. The entire variable domain, with the rest obtained from reference TRBV19 and TRBJ2-5, is as follows: DGGITQSPKYLFRKEGQNVTLSCEQNLNHDAMYWYRQDPGQGLRLIYYSQIVNDFQKGDIAEGYSVSREKKESFPLTVTSAQKNPTAFYLCASRDPGQGLETQYFGPGTRLLVL.

This clone was observed a single time. The V call is TRBV6-4, the J call TRBJ2-3, with 7 bases aligning to TRBD1. Germline V gene data show CDR1 as MRHNA and CDR2 as SNTAGT. The CDR3 extends over 14 amino acids. J lost 11 bases, V lost 2 bases, and 10 bases had no gene match. In DNA, the CDR3 is TGTGCCAGCAGTGACCTATCGAGACAGGGCAAGCAGTATTTT. Protein sequence: CASSDLSRQGKQYF.

The chain combines TRBV30 with TRBJ1-6, with no clear D. Germline CDR1 and CDR2: GTSNPN and SVGIG (reference sequence). This CDR3 region has 13 residues. V lost 4 bases and J lost 0, with 4 bases in between. CDR3 sequence (DNA): TGTGCCTGGACGTACTCCTATAATTCACCCCTCCACTTT. As protein: CAWTYSYNSPLHF.

The V call is TRBV27, the J call TRBJ2-7; 10 positions match TRBD1. This CDR3 contains 16 residues. Germline V gene sequence: CDR1 MNHEY, CDR2 SMNVEV (reference sequence). V was clipped by 2 bases and J by 0 bases; unmatched bases: 4. This CDR3 reads CASSLRDRGRSYEQYF. The CDR3 DNA reads as TGTGCCAGCAGTTTAAGGGACAGGGGCCGCTCCTACGAGCAGTACTTC.